This T cell receptor beta chain was obtained from a study of blood T cells in healthy people across ages. Background on the study: Through template switching, about one barcoded beta molecule was captured per two T cells, as measured in model experiments.

This clonotype was counted between two and nine times. Combining a sample-barcoded 5' primer with a J-beta primer mix, a second PCR ran for roughly 6 to 12 cycles. TCRdb redid the calling of the 5' RACE reads with MiXCR, one entry per CDR3 protein. The sample has about 970,000 distinct CDR3 sequences, roughly 51% seen once; the top ten hold over 20%. This CDR3 region has 12 residues. Trimming took off 6 bases at V and 8 bases at J, with 12 bases between the two ends. The receptor was derived from a woman aged 55 to 70 in good health. Material for sequencing was blood. The rearrangement uses TRBV12-3 or TRBV12-4 and TRBJ2-3, with D uncertain. The CDR3 DNA reads TGTGCCAGCAGCATGCCTGTCGGTACGCAGTATTTT. Translated, it gives CASSMPVGTQYF.